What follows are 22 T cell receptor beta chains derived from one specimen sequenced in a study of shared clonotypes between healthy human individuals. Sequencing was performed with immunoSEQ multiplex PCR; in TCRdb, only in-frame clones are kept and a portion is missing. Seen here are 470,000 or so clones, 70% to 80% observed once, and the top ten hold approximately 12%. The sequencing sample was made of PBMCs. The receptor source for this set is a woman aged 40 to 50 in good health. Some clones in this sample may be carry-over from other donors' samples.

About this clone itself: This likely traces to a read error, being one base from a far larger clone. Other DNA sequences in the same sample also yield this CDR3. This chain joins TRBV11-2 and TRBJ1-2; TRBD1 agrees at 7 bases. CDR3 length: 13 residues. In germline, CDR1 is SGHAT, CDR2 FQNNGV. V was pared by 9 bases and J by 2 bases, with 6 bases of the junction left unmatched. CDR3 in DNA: TGTGCCAGTAGCCCGACAGGGAACTATGGCTACACCTTC. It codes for CASSPTGNYGYTF.

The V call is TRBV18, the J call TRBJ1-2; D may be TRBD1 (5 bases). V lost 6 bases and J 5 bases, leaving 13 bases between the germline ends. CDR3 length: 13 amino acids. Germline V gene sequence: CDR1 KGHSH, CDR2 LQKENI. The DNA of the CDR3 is TGTGCCAGCTCCGAATTGGGGGGTTATGGCTACACCTTC. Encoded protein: CASSELGGYGYTF.

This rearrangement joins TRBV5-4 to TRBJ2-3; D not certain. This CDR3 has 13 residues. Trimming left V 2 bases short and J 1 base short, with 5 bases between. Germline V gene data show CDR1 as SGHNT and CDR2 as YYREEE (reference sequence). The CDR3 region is CASSFPGTDTQYF. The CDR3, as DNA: TGTGCCAGCAGCTTTCCGGGCACAGATACGCAGTATTTT.

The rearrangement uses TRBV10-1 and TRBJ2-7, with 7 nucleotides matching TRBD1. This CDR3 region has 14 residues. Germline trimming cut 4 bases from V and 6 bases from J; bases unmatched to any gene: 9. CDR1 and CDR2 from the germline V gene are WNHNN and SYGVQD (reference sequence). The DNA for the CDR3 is TGCGCCAGCAGTGGGGGACAGATTAGTGGCGAGCAGTACTTC. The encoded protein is CASSGGQISGEQYF.

DNA for the CDR3: TGTGCCACCAGCAGAGGCCCAGACGGACAGGGGGGTGGCTACACCTTC. Translating it yields CATSRGPDGQGGGYTF. The rearrangement links TRBV15 to TRBJ1-2; 10 bases line up with TRBD1. Per the germline V gene, CDR1 is LNHNV and CDR2 is YYDKDF (reference sequence). CDR3 size: 16 residues. The V gene end was trimmed by 1 base and the J gene end by 7 bases; junction bases not matched to a gene: 9.

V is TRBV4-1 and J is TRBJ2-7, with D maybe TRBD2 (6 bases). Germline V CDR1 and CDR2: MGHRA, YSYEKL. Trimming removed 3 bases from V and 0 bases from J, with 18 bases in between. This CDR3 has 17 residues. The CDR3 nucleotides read TGCGCCAGCAGCCAGGGAGTCGTCGGGGGACGCTCCTACGAGCAGTACTTC. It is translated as CASSQGVVGGRSYEQYF.

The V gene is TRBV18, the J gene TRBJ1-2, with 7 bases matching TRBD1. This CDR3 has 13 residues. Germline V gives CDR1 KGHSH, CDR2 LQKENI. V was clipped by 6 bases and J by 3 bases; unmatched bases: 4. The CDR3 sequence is CASSSTGDYGYTF. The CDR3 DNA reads TGTGCCAGCTCGTCAACAGGGGACTATGGCTACACCTTC.

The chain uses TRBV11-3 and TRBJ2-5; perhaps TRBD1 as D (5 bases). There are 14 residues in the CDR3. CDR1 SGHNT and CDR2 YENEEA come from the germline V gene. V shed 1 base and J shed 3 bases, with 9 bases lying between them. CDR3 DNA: TGTGCCAGCAGCTTAGCGGGCAGGGAAGAGACCCAGTACTTC. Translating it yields CASSLAGREETQYF.

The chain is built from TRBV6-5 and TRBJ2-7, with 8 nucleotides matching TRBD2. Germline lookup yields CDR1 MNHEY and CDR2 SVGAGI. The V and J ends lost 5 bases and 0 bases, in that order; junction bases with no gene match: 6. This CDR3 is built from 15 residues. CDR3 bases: TGTGCCAGCAGTCGGGGGGGACAAGGCTCCTACGAGCAGTACTTC. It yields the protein CASSRGGQGSYEQYF.

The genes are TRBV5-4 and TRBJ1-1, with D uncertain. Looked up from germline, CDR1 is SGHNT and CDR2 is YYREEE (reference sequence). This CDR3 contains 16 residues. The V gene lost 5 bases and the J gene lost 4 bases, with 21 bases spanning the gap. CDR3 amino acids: CASSPAPARMGTEAFF. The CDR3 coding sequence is TGTGCCAGCAGTCCTGCCCCAGCTAGAATGGGCACTGAAGCTTTCTTT. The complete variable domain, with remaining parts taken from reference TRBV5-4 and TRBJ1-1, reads ETGVTQSPTHLIKTRGQQVTLRCSSQSGHNTVSWYQQALGQGPQFIFQYYREEENGRGNFPPRFSGLQFPNYSSELNVNALELDDSALYLCASSPAPARMGTEAFFGQGTRLTVV.

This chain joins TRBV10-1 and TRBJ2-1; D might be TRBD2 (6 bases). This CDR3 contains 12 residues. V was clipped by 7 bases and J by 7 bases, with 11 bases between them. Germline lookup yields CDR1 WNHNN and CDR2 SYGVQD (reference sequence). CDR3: CASTNRGNEQFF. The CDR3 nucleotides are TGCGCCAGCACCAACCGGGGGAATGAGCAGTTCTTC.

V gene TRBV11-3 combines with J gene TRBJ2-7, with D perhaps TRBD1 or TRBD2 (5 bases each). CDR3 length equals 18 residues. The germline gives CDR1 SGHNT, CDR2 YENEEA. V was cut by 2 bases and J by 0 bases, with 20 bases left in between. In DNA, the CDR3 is TGTGCCAGCAGCTTATTTTTTGAGGGGTCAGGGTACTCCTACGAGCAGTACTTC. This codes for CASSLFFEGSGYSYEQYF. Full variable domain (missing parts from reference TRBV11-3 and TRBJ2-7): EAGVVQSPRYKIIEKKQPVAFWCNPISGHNTLYWYLQNLGQGPELLIRYENEEAVDDSQLPKDRFSAERLKGVDSTLKIQPAELGDSAVYLCASSLFFEGSGYSYEQYFGPGTRLTVT.

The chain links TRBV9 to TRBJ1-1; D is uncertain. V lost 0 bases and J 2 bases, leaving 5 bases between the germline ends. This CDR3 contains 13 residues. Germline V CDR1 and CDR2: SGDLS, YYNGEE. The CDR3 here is CASSVGSNTEAFF. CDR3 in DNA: TGTGCCAGCAGCGTAGGTTCTAACACTGAAGCTTTCTTT.

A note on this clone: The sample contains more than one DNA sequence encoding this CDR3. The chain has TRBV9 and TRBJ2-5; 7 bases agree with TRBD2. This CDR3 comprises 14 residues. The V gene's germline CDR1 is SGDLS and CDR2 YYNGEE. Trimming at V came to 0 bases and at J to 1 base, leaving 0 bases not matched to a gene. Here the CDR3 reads CASSVGGGQETQYF. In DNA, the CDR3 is TGTGCCAGCAGCGTAGGGGGGGGCCAAGAGACCCAGTACTTC.

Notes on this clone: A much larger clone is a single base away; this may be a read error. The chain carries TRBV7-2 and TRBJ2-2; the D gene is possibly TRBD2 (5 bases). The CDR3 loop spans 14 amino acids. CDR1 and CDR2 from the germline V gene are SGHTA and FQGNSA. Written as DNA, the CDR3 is TGTGCCAGCAGCTTATTCAGGAACACCGGGAAGCTGTTTTTT. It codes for CASSLFRNTGKLFF.

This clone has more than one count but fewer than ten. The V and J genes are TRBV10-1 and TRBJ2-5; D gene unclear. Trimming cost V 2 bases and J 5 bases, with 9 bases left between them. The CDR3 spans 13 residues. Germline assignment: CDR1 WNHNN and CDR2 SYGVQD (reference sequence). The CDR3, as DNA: TGCGCCAGCAGTGAGAGGCTGTGGGAGACCCAGTACTTC. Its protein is CASSERLWETQYF.

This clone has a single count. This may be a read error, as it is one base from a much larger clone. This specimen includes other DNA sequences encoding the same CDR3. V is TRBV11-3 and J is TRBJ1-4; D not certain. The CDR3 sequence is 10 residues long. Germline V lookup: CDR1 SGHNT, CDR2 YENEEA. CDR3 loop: CASSTYELFF. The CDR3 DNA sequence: TGTGCCAGCAGCACCTACGAACTGTTTTTC.

As DNA, the CDR3 is TGCGCCAGCAGCTCGACTAGCGGGAGGGCCTACGAGCAGTACTTC. Encoded protein: CASSSTSGRAYEQYF. The V and J genes are TRBV5-1 and TRBJ2-7; 14 bases are a match to TRBD2. This CDR3 contains 15 residues. V dropped 3 bases and J dropped 2; count of bases not matched to a gene: 1. The V gene's germline CDR1 is SGHRS and CDR2 YFSETQ.

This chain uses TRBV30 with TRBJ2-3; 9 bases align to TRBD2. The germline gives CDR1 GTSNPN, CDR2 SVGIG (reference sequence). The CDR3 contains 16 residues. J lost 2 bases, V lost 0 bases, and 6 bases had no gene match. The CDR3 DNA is TGTGCCTGGAGTGTACTTGGCGGGAGGGACACAGATACGCAGTATTTT. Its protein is CAWSVLGGRDTDTQYF.

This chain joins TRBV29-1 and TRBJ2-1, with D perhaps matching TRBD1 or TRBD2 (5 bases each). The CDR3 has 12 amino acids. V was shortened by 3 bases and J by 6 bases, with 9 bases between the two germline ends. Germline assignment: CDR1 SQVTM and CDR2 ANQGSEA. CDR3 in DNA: TGCAGCGTTGAGGGGCTAGCCAATGAGCAGTTCTTC. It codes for CSVEGLANEQFF.

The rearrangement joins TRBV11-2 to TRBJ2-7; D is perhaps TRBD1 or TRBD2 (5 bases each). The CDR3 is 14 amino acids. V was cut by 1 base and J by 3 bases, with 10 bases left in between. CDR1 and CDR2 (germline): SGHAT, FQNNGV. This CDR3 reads CASSLGDHLYEQYF. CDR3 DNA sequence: TGTGCCAGCAGCTTAGGGGACCATCTCTACGAGCAGTACTTC.

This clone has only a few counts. CDR3 sequence: CAWKGGDSTSFF. The CDR3 DNA is TGTGCCTGGAAGGGAGGGGACAGTACATCTTTCTTT. The rearrangement links TRBV30 to TRBJ1-1; 7 bases line up with TRBD1. The J segment lost 12 bases and the V segment lost 4 bases, leaving 11 bases of the junction unmatched. Germline lookup yields CDR1 GTSNPN and CDR2 SVGIG (reference sequence). The CDR3 length is 12 residues. The full variable domain, completed using reference TRBV30 and TRBJ1-1, is SQTIHQWPATLVQPVGSPLSLECTVEGTSNPNLYWYRQAAGRGLQLLFYSVGIGQISSEVPQNLSASRPQDRQFILSSKKLLLSDSGFYLCAWKGGDSTSFFGQGTRLTVV.